This T cell receptor (beta chain) was profiled in a study of vaccination and CD4 T cells after COVID-19 (dated 2022 in TCRdb). Looking at the study overall: Convalescent patients had a positive SARS-CoV-2 result on nasal swab PCR, and of these patients, several had mild disease and one had severe disease. The convalescent cohort included six males and four females, with two Hispanic individuals, seven Caucasians, two Asians and one multiracial person. Participants received two doses of either the Pfizer-BioNTech BNT162b2 vaccine (n=8) or the Moderna mRNA-1273 vaccine (n=2). Post-COVID blood samples were collected from convalescent patients a median of approximately 100 days after diagnosis, with a range of roughly 35 to 161 days. Post-vaccine blood samples were collected a median of around 10 weeks after the second vaccine dose, ranging from about 13 to 241 days. For stimulating the cultures, overlapping spike peptide pools were used, derived from SARS-CoV-2 as well as from the common cold coronaviruses HCoV-NL63, HCoV-OC43 and HCoV-229E. Control cultures used a CEFX viral epitope pool as positive control, an HIV-1 Nef peptide pool as negative control, or no peptide. In roughly 11 COVID-19 convalescent patients and several infection-naive healthy vaccine recipients, the spike-specific CD4+ TCR repertoire before mRNA vaccination was compared with the repertoire after mRNA vaccination.

The germline V gene specifies MDHEN as CDR1 and SYDVKM as CDR2. Trimming removed 7 bases from V and 5 bases from J; the gene matches leave 16 bases unexplained. Spanning cysteine to phenylalanine, the CDR3 consists of 16 amino acids. Only the CDR3 portion is preserved as DNA: 48 bases, with reading frame beginning at the first base. Per the publication, the treatment or condition label means: approximately nine-day PBMC culture with coronavirus spike peptide pools or control peptides (ViraFEST assay). The study used the ViraFEST assay, which expanded antigen-specific T cells with peptide pools and then identified expanded clonotypes by TCR sequencing. The convalescent patients' positive SARS-CoV-2 PCR tests fell between March and December 2020, which was before the Alpha, Beta and Delta variants emerged in the United States. Each well held roughly 2.2 million PBMCs cultured in IMDM containing approximately 5.3% human AB serum and about 10 IU/ml IL-2, with 9 to 10 ug/ml peptide pools added. Half of the culture medium was replaced with fresh IL-2-containing medium on days 3 and 7. CD4+ T cells were isolated after around ten days of culture through negative selection using the EasySep CD4+ T cell isolation kit. Ficoll-Paque Plus gradient centrifugation was used to isolate PBMCs from whole blood, and the isolated PBMCs were then either used fresh or cryopreserved at -140C. Triplicate wells were generally used for each culture condition.

Study-wide findings and limitations: Among convalescent patients, a median about 86% of the SARS-CoV-2-reactive clones seen after vaccination appeared only after vaccination, which suggests priming specific to the vaccine. The median count of SARS-CoV-2-reactive clonotypes went up from around 23 after infection to roughly 38 after vaccination, although the change was not significant. In convalescent patients, nearly all vaccine-specific clones (304 of 307) were found to be mono-reactive for SARS-CoV-2 spike rather than cross-reactive with common cold coronaviruses. The study included relatively few convalescent patients and did not analyze early timepoints after natural infection.

About this clonotype: No cognate antigen has been identified for it. Base qualities were left out, and no much larger clone turns up one base away.

The library relied on PCR. DNA from cultured CD4+ T cells underwent TCR sequencing with the Oncomine TCR Beta short-read assay at the Johns Hopkins FTIC core. Genomic DNA was extracted from the cultured CD4+ T cells with the QIAamp micro DNA kit. Oncomine TCR Beta libraries from cultured CD4+ T cells were pooled with unique dual indexes and sequenced on an Illumina iSeq 100. As for the authors' bioinformatics: Non-productive sequences were filtered out, and CDR3s that did not start with C, did not end with F or W, or were shorter than 7 amino acids were discarded. Antigen-specific clonotypes were identified with the MANAFEST web application by comparing peptide-stimulated wells with reference and other culture wells. For a clone to be called positive, the clone needed an FDR below 0.05, an odds ratio above 5, and a productive frequency above 0.1% in at least two of three replicate wells. A clonotype was classed as cross-reactive if the clonotype showed significant expansion both in SARS-CoV-2 spike wells and in at least one common cold coronavirus spike condition. Levenshtein distances (stringdist) and unrooted phylogenetic trees (ape) in R version 3.6.1 were used to assess CDR3 homology. TCRdb reprocessed the public reads (quality trimming at Q25 with fastp, clone calling with MiXCR) and kept in-frame beta chains. Rows matching on CDR3 protein sequence are summarized as one entry with the most common DNA and genes. The V and J calls follow TCRdb's processing rather than the paper's. For this sample the table gives roughly 16,000 distinct CDR3 sequences, of which approximately 70% were detected only once. Of the sample, about 4.6% is held by the ten largest clones.

Recombination linked TRBV28 to TRBJ2-5, with TRBD1 identical over 7 junction bases. The sequence was obtained from a human donor who had recovered from COVID-19. Sequences were obtained from CD4+ T cells from blood, cultured in vitro. The DNA is as follows: TGTGCCAGCACCCCCAGGTTAGGCCCCAGGGGGGAGACCCAGTACTTC. Protein translation: CASTPRLGPRGETQYF. Reference TRBV28 and TRBJ2-5 proteins supply the regions before and after the CDR3; the full variable domain is: DVKVTQSSRYLVKRTGEKVFLECVQDMDHENMFWYRQDPGLGLRLIYFSYDVKMKEKGDIPEGYSVSREKKERFSLILESASTNQTSMYLCASTPRLGPRGETQYFGPGTRLLVL.